This T cell receptor beta chain was identified during a study of metastatic and nonmetastatic thyroid tumors. As for the study in general: From malignant and benign thyroid patients, repertoires in blood and in tumor or nodule tissue were compared. Study results and limitations: It was reported that TCR beta diversity was significantly higher in malignant thyroid tumors than benign nodules, in blood and tumor.

The germline CDR1 and CDR2 sequences are MNHNS and SASEGT. This CDR3 has 17 residues. The V end was cut by 7 bases, the J end by 3 bases, with 24 bases between. This clone came up many times. No antigen is known for it. Before thyroid surgery, none of the patients had received any treatment. In the study's own analysis: The study built a papillary thyroid cancer distant-metastasis classifier from CDR3 differences across clinicopathological groups. TCRdb reanalyzed the PCR reads via MiXCR. The V and J calls follow TCRdb's processing rather than the paper's. The sample contains approximately 28,000 clones, about 15% of which appear only once.

J is TRBJ1-1 and V is TRBV6-1, with D tentatively TRBD1 (6 bases). The origin of this receptor is a male donor with papillary thyroid cancer or a benign thyroid nodule (not recorded which). Some clones in this sample may be carry-over from other donors' samples. The sample was blood. The CDR3 region is CASTQRLGGGGDTEAFF. DNA of the CDR3: TGTGCCAGCACGCAAAGGTTGGGGGGAGGGGGAGACACTGAAGCTTTCTTT.